This TCR beta chain stems from a study of cytomegalovirus exposure and HLA in healthy donors. PCR employed 60 Vbeta and 13 Jbeta primers. Generated by immunoSEQ multiplex PCR, the TCRdb table keeps only in-frame clones and is missing some. Of about 120,000 clones listed, 80% to 85% are singletons. This clonotype was sampled from a young man in good health and CMV-seropositive. Input material: PBMCs.

The CDR3 is CASSLRTGENGYTF. The CDR3 nucleotides are TGCGCCAGCAGCCTCCGGACAGGGGAGAATGGCTACACCTTC. The rearrangement uses TRBV4-1 and TRBJ1-2; 9 bases are a match to TRBD1. Germline-derived CDR1 and CDR2 are MGHRA and YSYEKL. V lost 4 bases and J lost 6; bases outside the gene matches: 6. The CDR3 is 14 amino acids.